Here is one T cell receptor beta chain with its context. Its antigen is undetermined. The CDR3 is 15 amino acids. V gave up 6 bases and J gave up 2 bases, with 16 bases separating them. Germline V CDR1 and CDR2: SNHLY, FYNNEI. These data belong to a study of cytomegalovirus exposure and HLA in healthy donors. Study observations and caveats: Later work found that TCR association rates differed between HLA loci; DRB1 had the most and HLA-C the fewest. Several of the most significant clusters appeared, in a later analysis, to be linked to common viral pathogens. Immune exposure information available was restricted to CMV serostatus. Analyses of presence and absence presupposed an approximately uniform sequencing depth across donors.

Primers included in the PCR were 60 Vbeta and 13 Jbeta primers. Profiling relied on immunoSEQ multiplex PCR, and the TCRdb table lists in-frame clones only, not all of them. Altogether 170,000 or so clones are present, over 60% being singletons, with the ten largest covering 5.7%. The receptor was isolated from a man in his forties or fifties in good health and CMV-seronegative. This chain connects TRBV2 to TRBJ1-1, with TRBD1 as a possible D gene (6 bases). The sample was PBMCs. The CDR3 loop reads CASRAGTTSNTEAFF. CDR3 DNA: TGTGCCAGCAGGGCCGGGACAACCTCAAACACTGAAGCTTTCTTT.